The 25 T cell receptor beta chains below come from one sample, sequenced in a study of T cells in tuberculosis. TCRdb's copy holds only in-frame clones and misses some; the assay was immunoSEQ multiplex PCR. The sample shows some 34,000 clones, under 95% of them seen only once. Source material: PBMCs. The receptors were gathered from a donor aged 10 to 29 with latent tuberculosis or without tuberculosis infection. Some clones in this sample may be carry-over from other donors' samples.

The CDR3, as DNA: TGTGCCACGTTGGATTACGGAGGTCAGCCCCAGCATTTT. Protein product: CATLDYGGQPQHF. V is TRBV6-1 and J is TRBJ1-5; the D is unclear. Per germline, CDR1 MNHNS and CDR2 SASEGT. The CDR3 extends over 13 amino acids. V was pared by 10 bases and J by 6 bases, with 16 bases between.

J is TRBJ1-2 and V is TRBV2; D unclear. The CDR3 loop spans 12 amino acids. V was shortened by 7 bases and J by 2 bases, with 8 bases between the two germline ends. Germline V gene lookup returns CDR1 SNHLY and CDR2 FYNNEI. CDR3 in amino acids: CASTRLNYGYTF. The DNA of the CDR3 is TGTGCCAGCACCCGACTCAACTATGGCTACACCTTC.

For the CDR3, the DNA is TGTGCCAGCAAGGGGGTCATTACCTACAATGAGCAGTTCTTC. This codes for CASKGVITYNEQFF. This chain connects TRBV6-6 to TRBJ2-1; a possible D gene is TRBD1 (6 bases). With 7 bases removed from V and 2 bases from J, the gap between germline ends came to 12 bases. There are 14 residues in the CDR3. Germline CDR1 is MNHNY and CDR2 is SVGAGI (reference sequence).

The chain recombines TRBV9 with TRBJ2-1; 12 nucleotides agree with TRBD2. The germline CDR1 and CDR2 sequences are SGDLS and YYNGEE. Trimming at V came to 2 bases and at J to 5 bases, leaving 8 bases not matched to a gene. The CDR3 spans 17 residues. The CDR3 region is CASSVAGLAGINNEQFF. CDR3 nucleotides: TGTGCCAGCAGCGTGGCAGGACTAGCGGGGATAAACAATGAGCAGTTCTTC.

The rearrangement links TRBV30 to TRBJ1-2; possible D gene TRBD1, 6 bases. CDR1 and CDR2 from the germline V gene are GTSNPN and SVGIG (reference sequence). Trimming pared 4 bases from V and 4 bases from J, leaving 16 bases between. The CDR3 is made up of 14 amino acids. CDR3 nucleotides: TGTGCCTGGACAGGGGATGGGTTTAGCTATGGCTACACCTTC. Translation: CAWTGDGFSYGYTF. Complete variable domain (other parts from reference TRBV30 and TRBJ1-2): SQTIHQWPATLVQPVGSPLSLECTVEGTSNPNLYWYRQAAGRGLQLLFYSVGIGQISSEVPQNLSASRPQDRQFILSSKKLLLSDSGFYLCAWTGDGFSYGYTFGSGTRLTVV.

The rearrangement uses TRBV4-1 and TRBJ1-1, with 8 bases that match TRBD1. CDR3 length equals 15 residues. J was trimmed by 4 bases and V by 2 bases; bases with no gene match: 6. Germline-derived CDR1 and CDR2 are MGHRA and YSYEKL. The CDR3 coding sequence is TGCGCCAGCAGCCAAACCAGGGGGCTGAGCACTGAAGCTTTCTTT. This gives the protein CASSQTRGLSTEAFF.

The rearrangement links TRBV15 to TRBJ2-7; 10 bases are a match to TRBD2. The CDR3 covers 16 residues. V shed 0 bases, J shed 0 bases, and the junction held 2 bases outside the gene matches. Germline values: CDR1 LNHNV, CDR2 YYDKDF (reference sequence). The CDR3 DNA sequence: TGTGCCACCAGCAGAGAAGGACTAGCGGCCTCCTACGAGCAGTACTTC. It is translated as CATSREGLAASYEQYF.

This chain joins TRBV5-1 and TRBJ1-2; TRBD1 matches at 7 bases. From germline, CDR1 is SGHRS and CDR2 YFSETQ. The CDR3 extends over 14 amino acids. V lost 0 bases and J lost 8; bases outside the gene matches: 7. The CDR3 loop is CASSLDGTVRGYTF. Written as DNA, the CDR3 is TGCGCCAGCAGCTTGGACGGGACAGTTAGGGGCTACACCTTC. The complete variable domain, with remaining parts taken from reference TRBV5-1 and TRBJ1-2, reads KAGVTQTPRYLIKTRGQQVTLSCSPISGHRSVSWYQQTPGQGLQFLFEYFSETQRNKGNFPGRFSGRQFSNSRSEMNVSTLELGDSALYLCASSLDGTVRGYTFGSGTRLTVV.

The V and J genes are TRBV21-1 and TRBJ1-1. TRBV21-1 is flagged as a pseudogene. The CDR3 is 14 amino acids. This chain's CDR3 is CASSKATEGTEAFF. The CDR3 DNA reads TGTGCCAGCAGCAAAGCGACTGAGGGCACTGAAGCTTTCTTT.

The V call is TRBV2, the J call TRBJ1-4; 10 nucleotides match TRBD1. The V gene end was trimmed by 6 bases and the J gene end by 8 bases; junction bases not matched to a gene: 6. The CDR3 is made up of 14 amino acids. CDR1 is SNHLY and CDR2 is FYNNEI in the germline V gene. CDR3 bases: TGTGCCAGCAGGGGGACAGGGGTCGGGGAAAAACTGTTTTTT. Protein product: CASRGTGVGEKLFF.

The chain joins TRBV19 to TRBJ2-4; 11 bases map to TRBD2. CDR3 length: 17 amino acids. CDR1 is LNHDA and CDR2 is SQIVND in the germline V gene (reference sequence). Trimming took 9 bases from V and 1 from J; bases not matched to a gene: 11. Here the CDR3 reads CASRTSGQRGAKNIQYF. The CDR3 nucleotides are TGTGCCAGCAGGACTAGCGGGCAACGTGGGGCCAAAAACATTCAGTACTTC.

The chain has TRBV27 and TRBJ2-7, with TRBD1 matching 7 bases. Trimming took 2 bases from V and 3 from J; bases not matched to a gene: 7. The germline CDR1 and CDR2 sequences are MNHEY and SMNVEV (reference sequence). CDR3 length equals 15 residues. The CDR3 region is CASSLLGQAYYEQYF. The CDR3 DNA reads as TGTGCCAGCAGTTTACTTGGACAGGCTTACTACGAGCAGTACTTC.

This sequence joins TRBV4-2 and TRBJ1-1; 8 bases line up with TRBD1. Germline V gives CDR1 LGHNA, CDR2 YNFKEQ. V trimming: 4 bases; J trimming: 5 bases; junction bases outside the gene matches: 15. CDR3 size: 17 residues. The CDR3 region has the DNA TGTGCCAGCAGCCCGTGGGTGGCAGGGGGCAAGGGGACTGAAGCTTTCTTT. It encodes CASSPWVAGGKGTEAFF.

Written as DNA, the CDR3 is TGTGCCAGCAGCAACCGACTAGAGTCCTACAATGAGCAGTTCTTC. Residues: CASSNRLESYNEQFF. The chain has TRBV4-2 and TRBJ2-1, with TRBD2 as a possible D gene (6 bases). Germline V gene data show CDR1 as LGHNA and CDR2 as YNFKEQ. The CDR3 totals 15 residues. Trimming stripped 5 bases from V and 1 base from J, with 12 bases between.

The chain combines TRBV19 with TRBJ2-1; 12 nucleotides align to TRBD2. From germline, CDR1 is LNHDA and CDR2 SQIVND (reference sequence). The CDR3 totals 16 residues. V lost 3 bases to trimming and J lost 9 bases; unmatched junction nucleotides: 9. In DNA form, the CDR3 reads TGTGCCAGTAGTATTAATCTAGCGGGGGGGCCGTTTGAGCAGTTCTTC. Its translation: CASSINLAGGPFEQFF.

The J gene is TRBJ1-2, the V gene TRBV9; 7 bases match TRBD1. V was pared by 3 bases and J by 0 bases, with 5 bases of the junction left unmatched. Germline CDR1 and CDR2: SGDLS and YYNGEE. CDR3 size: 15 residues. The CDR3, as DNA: TGTGCCAGCAGCGCCTCCGGGACAGCTAACTATGGCTACACCTTC. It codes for CASSASGTANYGYTF.

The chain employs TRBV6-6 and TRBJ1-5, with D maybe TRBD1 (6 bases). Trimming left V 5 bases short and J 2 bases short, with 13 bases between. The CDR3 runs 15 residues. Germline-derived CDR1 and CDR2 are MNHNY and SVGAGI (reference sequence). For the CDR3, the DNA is TGTGCCAGCAGTCTCAGTTCAGGGGGCAATCAGCCCCAGCATTTT. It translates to CASSLSSGGNQPQHF.

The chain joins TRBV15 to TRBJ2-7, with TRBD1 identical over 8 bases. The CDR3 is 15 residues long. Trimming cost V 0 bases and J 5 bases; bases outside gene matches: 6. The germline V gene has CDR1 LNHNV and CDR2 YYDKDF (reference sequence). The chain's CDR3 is CATSRDAGGRNEQYF. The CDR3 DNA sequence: TGTGCCACCAGCAGAGACGCAGGGGGCCGGAACGAGCAGTACTTC.

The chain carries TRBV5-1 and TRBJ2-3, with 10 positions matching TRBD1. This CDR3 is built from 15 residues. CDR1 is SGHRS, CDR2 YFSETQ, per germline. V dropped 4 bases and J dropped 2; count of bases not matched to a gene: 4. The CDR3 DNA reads TGCGCCAGCAGCCCCGGGACAGGGGACACAGATACGCAGTATTTT. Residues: CASSPGTGDTDTQYF.

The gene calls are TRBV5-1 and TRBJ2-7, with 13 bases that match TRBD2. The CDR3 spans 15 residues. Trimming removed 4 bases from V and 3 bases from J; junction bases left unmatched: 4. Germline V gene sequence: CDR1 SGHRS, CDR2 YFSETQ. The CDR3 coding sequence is TGCGCCAGCAGCGAGGGACTAGCGGGGTACTACGAGCAGTACTTC. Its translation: CASSEGLAGYYEQYF.

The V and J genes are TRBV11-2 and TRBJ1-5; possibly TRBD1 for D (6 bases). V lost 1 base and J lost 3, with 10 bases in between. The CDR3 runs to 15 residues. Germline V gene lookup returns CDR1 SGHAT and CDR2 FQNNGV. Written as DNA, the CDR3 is TGTGCCAGCAGCTTAGCGGGGGGCGACAATCAGCCCCAGCATTTT. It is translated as CASSLAGGDNQPQHF. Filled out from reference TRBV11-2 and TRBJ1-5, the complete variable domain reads EAGVAQSPRYKIIEKRQSVAFWCNPISGHATLYWYQQILGQGPKLLIQFQNNGVVDDSQLPKDRFSAERLKGVDSTLKIQPAKLEDSAVYLCASSLAGGDNQPQHFGDGTRLSIL.

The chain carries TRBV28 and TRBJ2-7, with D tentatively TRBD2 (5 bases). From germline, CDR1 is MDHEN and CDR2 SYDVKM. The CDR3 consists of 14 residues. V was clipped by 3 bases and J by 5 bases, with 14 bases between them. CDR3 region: CASSFNSRGNEQYF. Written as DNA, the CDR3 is TGTGCCAGCAGTTTCAATAGTAGAGGGAACGAGCAGTACTTC.

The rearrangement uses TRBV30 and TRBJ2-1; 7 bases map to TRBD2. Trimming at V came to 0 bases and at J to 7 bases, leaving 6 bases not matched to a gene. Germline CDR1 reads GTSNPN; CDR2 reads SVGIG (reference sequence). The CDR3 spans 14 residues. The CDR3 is CAWSVPTSTNEQFF. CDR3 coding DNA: TGTGCCTGGAGTGTACCGACTAGCACAAATGAGCAGTTCTTC.

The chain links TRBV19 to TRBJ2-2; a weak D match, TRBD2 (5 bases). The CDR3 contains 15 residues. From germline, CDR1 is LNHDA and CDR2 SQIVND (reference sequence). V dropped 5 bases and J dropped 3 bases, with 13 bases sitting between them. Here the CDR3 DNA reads TGTGCCAGTAGTCTGCAAGCGGTGTACACCGGGGAGCTGTTTTTT. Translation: CASSLQAVYTGELFF.

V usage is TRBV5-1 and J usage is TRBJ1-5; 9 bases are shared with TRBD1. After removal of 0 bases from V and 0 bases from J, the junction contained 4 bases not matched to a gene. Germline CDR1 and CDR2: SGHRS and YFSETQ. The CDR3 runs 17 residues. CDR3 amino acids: CASSLDGQGNSNQPQHF. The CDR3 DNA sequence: TGCGCCAGCAGCTTGGACGGACAGGGGAATAGCAATCAGCCCCAGCATTTT.